The 15 T cell receptor beta chains reported below all come from one sample, sequenced in a study of blood T cell repertoires in COVID-19. Measured with immunoSEQ multiplex PCR; TCRdb has only the in-frame clones, and not every one. The data hold 200,000 to 250,000 clones, with about 79% observed a single time. Sequencing input: peripheral blood. The source of these receptors is a woman aged 40 to 55 who had recovered from COVID-19.

The V gene is TRBV18, the J gene TRBJ2-7; 9 nucleotides line up with TRBD1. The CDR3 loop spans 15 amino acids. With 3 bases clipped from V and 3 bases from J, the junction kept 6 bases outside the gene matches. Germline V CDR1 and CDR2: KGHSH, LQKENI. The DNA of the CDR3 is TGTGCCAGCTCACCCTCCGGGACAGGGATCTACGAGCAGTACTTC. Translating it yields CASSPSGTGIYEQYF. Together with reference TRBV18 and TRBJ2-7, the CDR3 gives the full variable domain: NAGVMQNPRHLVRRRGQEARLRCSPMKGHSHVYWYRQLPEEGLKFMVYLQKENIIDESGMPKERFSAEFPKEGPSILRIQQVVRGDSAAYFCASSPSGTGIYEQYFGPGTRLTVT.

The rearrangement joins TRBV18 to TRBJ1-2; 8 bases agree with TRBD1. CDR3 length equals 20 residues. The germline V gene has CDR1 KGHSH and CDR2 LQKENI. The trim removed 2 bases at V and 3 bases at J, leaving 20 bases unmatched. The CDR3 region has the DNA TGTGCCAGCTCACCATTCATTATCTACGGACAGGGAGTTTCAGACTATGGCTACACCTTC. Translated: CASSPFIIYGQGVSDYGYTF.

The J gene is TRBJ1-2, the V gene TRBV6-2 or TRBV6-3; TRBD1 aligns across 11 bases. From germline, CDR1 is MNHEY and CDR2 SVGEGT. V shed 5 bases, J shed 5 bases, and the junction held 7 bases outside the gene matches. The CDR3 loop spans 15 amino acids. The CDR3 here is CASSAPGQGVYGYTF. CDR3 DNA sequence: TGTGCCAGCAGTGCCCCGGGACAGGGGGTATATGGCTACACCTTC.

This rearrangement joins TRBV7-9 to TRBJ1-1; D may be TRBD1 (5 bases). The germline V gene has CDR1 SEHNR and CDR2 FQNEAQ (reference sequence). The V end was cut by 5 bases, the J end by 1 base, with 14 bases between. This CDR3 is 15 amino acids long. CDR3 bases: TGTGCCAGCAGCGACGGTACCCAGGGGAACACTGAAGCTTTCTTT. Translation gives CASSDGTQGNTEAFF.

The rearrangement uses TRBV6-2 or TRBV6-3 and TRBJ2-3; tentative D call: TRBD2 (6 bases). Looked up from germline, CDR1 is MNHEY and CDR2 is SVGEGT. The CDR3 runs to 15 residues. The V and J ends lost 6 bases and 1 base respectively, with 14 bases between them. The CDR3 loop reads CASSRWGVGTDTQYF. Here the CDR3 DNA reads TGTGCCAGCAGCCGCTGGGGGGTTGGCACAGATACGCAGTATTTT.

This clone was found once. The chain uses TRBV5-4 and TRBJ2-7; D uncertain. Germline V lookup: CDR1 SGHNT, CDR2 YYREEE (reference sequence). Trimming shortened V by 1 base and J by 0 bases, and 8 bases separated the two germline ends. The CDR3 has 14 residues. The CDR3, as DNA: TGTGCCAGCAGCTTGACCGAGAGCTCCTACGAGCAGTACTTC. It yields the protein CASSLTESSYEQYF.

J is TRBJ1-4 and V is TRBV30, with 9 bases aligning to TRBD1. This CDR3 has 14 amino acids. The V gene's germline CDR1 is GTSNPN and CDR2 SVGIG (reference sequence). The J segment lost 8 bases and the V segment lost 4 bases, leaving 8 bases of the junction unmatched. The CDR3 nucleotides are TGTGCCTGGACCTCGGGACAGGGAGACGAAAAACTGTTTTTT. It is translated as CAWTSGQGDEKLFF. The whole variable domain, remainder taken from reference TRBV30 and TRBJ1-4, is SQTIHQWPATLVQPVGSPLSLECTVEGTSNPNLYWYRQAAGRGLQLLFYSVGIGQISSEVPQNLSASRPQDRQFILSSKKLLLSDSGFYLCAWTSGQGDEKLFFGSGTQLSVL.

The chain joins TRBV14 to TRBJ1-2, with no clear D. The length of the CDR3 is 13 residues. Germline assignment: CDR1 SGHDN and CDR2 FVKESK. V gave up 4 bases and J gave up 1 base, with 7 bases separating them. CDR3 region: CASSPGGNYGYTF. CDR3 bases: TGTGCCAGCAGCCCTGGAGGTAACTATGGCTACACCTTC.

This chain joins TRBV28 and TRBJ2-3, with D possibly TRBD1 on 5 matching bases. V lost 2 bases, J lost 2 bases, and 8 bases lay in between. This CDR3 contains 14 residues. CDR1 is MDHEN, CDR2 SYDVKM, per germline. The CDR3 loop reads CASSLVRDTDTQYF. In DNA, the CDR3 is TGTGCCAGCAGTTTAGTCAGGGACACAGATACGCAGTATTTT.

In its sample, this clone was seen a few times. This chain connects TRBV24-1 to TRBJ2-2, with 7 bases aligning to TRBD2. The V and J ends lost 4 bases and 6 bases, in that order; junction bases with no gene match: 4. CDR1 is KGHDR and CDR2 is SFDVKD in the germline V gene. The CDR3 is 14 amino acids. CDR3 sequence (DNA): TGTGCCACCAGTGACCCAGGACTAGCCGGGGAGCTGTTTTTT. Amino acids: CATSDPGLAGELFF.

This clone showed up just a few times. The J gene is TRBJ2-5, the V gene TRBV13; possibly TRBD2 for D (6 bases). Germline CDR1 PRHDT, CDR2 FYEKMQ (reference sequence). The CDR3 extends over 14 amino acids. Trimming shortened V by 4 bases and J by 3 bases, and 12 bases separated the two germline ends. The CDR3 loop reads CASSSPWGEETQYF. The CDR3 nucleotides are TGTGCCAGCAGCTCCCCCTGGGGGGAAGAGACCCAGTACTTC. The whole variable domain, filled in from reference TRBV13 and TRBJ2-5, reads AAGVIQSPRHLIKEKRETATLKCYPIPRHDTVYWYQQGPGQDPQFLISFYEKMQSDKGSIPDRFSAQQFSDYHSELNMSSLELGDSALYFCASSSPWGEETQYFGPGTRLLVL.

In this sample, this clone turned up a few times. This chain links TRBV5-3 with TRBJ1-6, with 10 bases matching TRBD1. TRBV5-3 carries the ORF label, with uncertain function. This CDR3 region has 16 residues. V lost 3 bases to trimming and J lost 5 bases; unmatched junction nucleotides: 5. DNA of the CDR3: TGTGCCAGAAGCTCGACAGGGGGCGACAATAATTCACCCCTCCACTTT. Its protein is CARSSTGGDNNSPLHF.

The chain combines TRBV2 with TRBJ2-3, with TRBD2 matching 15 bases. The germline V gene encodes CDR1 SNHLY and CDR2 FYNNEI. With V trimmed by 4 bases and J by 3 bases, 2 bases remained unmatched. This CDR3 is 16 amino acids long. The CDR3: CASSAGLAGGTDTQYF. The DNA of the CDR3 is TGTGCCAGCAGTGCGGGACTAGCGGGGGGAACAGATACGCAGTATTTT.

The J gene is TRBJ1-4, the V gene TRBV15; 7 nucleotides match TRBD1. CDR1 and CDR2 from the germline V gene are LNHNV and YYDKDF (reference sequence). The V and J ends lost 0 bases and 8 bases, in that order; junction bases with no gene match: 0. The CDR3 covers 13 residues. CDR3 protein: CATSREGGEKLFF. Here the CDR3 DNA reads TGTGCCACCAGCAGAGAAGGGGGCGAAAAACTGTTTTTT.

The V call is TRBV18, the J call TRBJ1-2, with D possibly TRBD1 on 5 matching bases. Germline V gene sequence: CDR1 KGHSH, CDR2 LQKENI. The length of the CDR3 is 16 residues. Trimming took off 3 bases at V and 8 bases at J, with 22 bases between the two ends. CDR3 sequence reads: CASSPQEETVNRGYTF. CDR3 sequence (DNA): TGTGCCAGCTCACCGCAAGAGGAGACAGTAAACAGGGGCTACACCTTC.